These 27 T cell receptor beta chains share one sample of origin, sequenced in a study of glioma-infiltrating T cells after dendritic cell vaccination. Time point given: after dendritic cell vaccination, including at tumor progression/relapse. TCRdb's table, derived via immunoSEQ multiplex PCR, lists solely in-frame clones and lacks some. This sample has more than 75,000 clones, with 80% to 85% found just once. Here the sequenced sample was blood, taken after dendritic cell vaccination. The receptors stem from a human donor with glioblastoma.

V usage is TRBV6-4 and J usage is TRBJ2-1; 11 nucleotides align to TRBD2. The V gene's germline CDR1 is MRHNA and CDR2 SNTAGT. The ends lost 4 bases at V and 8 bases at J; junction bases unmatched: 7. This CDR3 spans 15 amino acids. CDR3 DNA: TGTGCCAGCAGTGCAATTAGCGGGGGGGCTGATGAGCAGTTCTTC. It is translated as CASSAISGGADEQFF.

CDR3 bases: TGTGCCAGCAGCGTAGAGGGGGTGAAGTTCTTC. Amino acid sequence: CASSVEGVKFF. The chain carries TRBV9 and TRBJ2-1, with a weak D call TRBD1 (6 bases). Germline CDR1 reads SGDLS; CDR2 reads YYNGEE. Trimming left V 0 bases short and J 14 bases short, with 9 bases between. The CDR3 covers 11 residues.

This rearrangement joins TRBV10-3 to TRBJ2-7; D unresolved. CDR1 and CDR2 from the germline V gene are ENHRY and SYGVKD. The length of the CDR3 is 13 residues. V lost 3 bases, J lost 3 bases, and 9 bases lay in between. The CDR3 sequence: CAISDSTDYEQYF. The CDR3, as DNA: TGTGCCATCAGTGATTCGACTGACTACGAGCAGTACTTC.

This chain joins TRBV6-5 and TRBJ1-4, with 8 bases matching TRBD1. The V gene end was trimmed by 4 bases and the J gene end by 8 bases; junction bases not matched to a gene: 9. The V gene's germline CDR1 is MNHEY and CDR2 SVGAGI. CDR3 size: 15 residues. The CDR3 coding sequence is TGTGCCAGCAGTTGGGGGTCAGGGGGCGACGAAAAACTGTTTTTT. This encodes CASSWGSGGDEKLFF.

The table lists this clone with a few counts. The V and J genes are TRBV6-5 and TRBJ1-5; 7 bases map to TRBD1. The CDR3 is 15 residues long. Unmatched junction bases numbered 11, after V lost 7 bases and J lost 5 bases. Germline-derived CDR1 and CDR2 are MNHEY and SVGAGI. The CDR3 DNA reads as TGTGCCAGCATGCCGAAGACAGGGTGGGATCAGCCCCAGCATTTT. Its translation: CASMPKTGWDQPQHF.

The chain has TRBV4-3 and TRBJ2-1, with 12 nucleotides matching TRBD2. CDR1 and CDR2 from the germline V gene are LGHNA and YSLEER. V gave up 3 bases and J gave up 7 bases; unmatched junction bases: 7. This CDR3 is built from 16 residues. In DNA form, the CDR3 reads TGCGCCAGCAGCCATGACCATACTAGCGGGGGGAATGAGCAGTTCTTC. Protein sequence: CASSHDHTSGGNEQFF.

This clone was detected a few times. The genes are TRBV19 and TRBJ1-4; a possible D gene is TRBD1 (6 bases). Germline CDR1 reads LNHDA; CDR2 reads SQIVND (reference sequence). CDR3 size: 14 residues. The V gene lost 4 bases and the J gene lost 3 bases, with 9 bases spanning the gap. In DNA form, the CDR3 reads TGTGCCAGTAGTACCCAGGGGTCTAATGAAAAACTGTTTTTT. Encoded protein: CASSTQGSNEKLFF.

V and J are TRBV19 and TRBJ2-7; 7 positions match TRBD1. The CDR3 is made up of 13 amino acids. With 5 bases clipped from V and 2 bases from J, the junction kept 3 bases outside the gene matches. Germline loops: CDR1 LNHDA, CDR2 SQIVND (reference sequence). The CDR3 DNA is TGTGCCAGTAGTTCGACAGGGACCTACGAGCAGTACTTC. Its translation is CASSSTGTYEQYF.

The chain links TRBV9 to TRBJ2-3, with D unresolved. Looked up from germline, CDR1 is SGDLS and CDR2 is YYNGEE. The CDR3 runs 13 residues. V lost 4 bases, J lost 2 bases, and 8 bases lay in between. The CDR3 here is CASSPLLTDTQYF. The CDR3 region has the DNA TGTGCCAGCAGCCCCCTACTCACAGATACGCAGTATTTT. The full variable domain, completed using reference TRBV9 and TRBJ2-3, is DSGVTQTPKHLITATGQRVTLRCSPRSGDLSVYWYQQSLDQGLQFLIQYYNGEERAKGNILERFSAQQFPDLHSELNLSSLELGDSALYFCASSPLLTDTQYFGPGTRLTVL.

This chain uses TRBV5-4 with TRBJ2-2; maybe TRBD1 (6 bases). Germline assignment: CDR1 SGHNT and CDR2 YYREEE (reference sequence). The CDR3 is made up of 17 amino acids. V was shortened by 1 base and J by 6 bases, with 19 bases between the two germline ends. The CDR3 region is CASSLFLGGEEAGELFF. The DNA for the CDR3 is TGTGCCAGCAGCTTGTTTTTAGGGGGTGAGGAGGCCGGGGAGCTGTTTTTT.

The chain has TRBV6-5 and TRBJ1-1; possible D gene TRBD1, 6 bases. The CDR3 has 14 residues. Trimming shortened V by 6 bases and J by 1 base, and 12 bases separated the two germline ends. Germline CDR1 is MNHEY and CDR2 is SVGAGI. The CDR3 sequence: CASSRGGGNTEAFF. CDR3 DNA: TGTGCCAGCAGCCGGGGAGGGGGGAACACTGAAGCTTTCTTT.

The chain has TRBV5-1 and TRBJ1-1, with TRBD1 matching 8 bases. This CDR3 is built from 14 residues. After removal of 8 bases from V and 1 base from J, the junction contained 7 bases not matched to a gene. CDR1 is SGHRS, CDR2 YFSETQ, per germline. In nucleotides, the CDR3 is TGCGCCAGTAGGACAGGGTCTACGAACACTGAAGCTTTCTTT. Protein sequence: CASRTGSTNTEAFF.

The chain has TRBV7-9 and TRBJ2-7; perhaps TRBD1 as D (6 bases). The germline gives CDR1 SEHNR, CDR2 FQNEAQ (reference sequence). The CDR3 runs to 13 residues. The V and J ends lost 8 bases and 3 bases respectively, with 14 bases between them. Written as DNA, the CDR3 is TGTGCCAGCCATACACAGGACAGCTACGAGCAGTACTTC. Its protein product is CASHTQDSYEQYF. Supplemented by reference TRBV7-9 and TRBJ2-7, the full variable domain reads DTGVSQNPRHKITKRGQNVTFRCDPISEHNRLYWYRQTLGQGPEFLTYFQNEAQLEKSRLLSDRFSAERPKGSFSTLEIQRTEQGDSAMYLCASHTQDSYEQYFGPGTRLTVT.

The chain combines TRBV2 with TRBJ1-3, with D hard to call. Germline V lookup: CDR1 SNHLY, CDR2 FYNNEI. The CDR3 spans 15 residues. V was trimmed by 3 bases and J by 4 bases, leaving 13 bases between them. The CDR3 sequence: CASSDRGPQGNTIYF. Written as DNA, the CDR3 is TGTGCCAGCAGTGATCGTGGTCCCCAGGGAAACACCATATATTTT. Combining the CDR3 with reference TRBV2 and TRBJ1-3 gives the whole variable domain EPEVTQTPSHQVTQMGQEVILRCVPISNHLYFYWYRQILGQKVEFLVSFYNNEISEKSEIFDDQFSVERPDGSNFTLKIRSTKLEDSAMYFCASSDRGPQGNTIYFGEGSWLTVV.

This chain uses TRBV16 with TRBJ2-7, with 9 bases identical to TRBD2. Germline CDR1 reads KGHSY; CDR2 reads FQNENV. Germline trimming cut 1 base from V and 7 bases from J; bases unmatched to any gene: 2. The CDR3 is 13 residues long. The CDR3 here is CASSQWLAGEQYF. The CDR3 coding sequence is TGTGCCAGCAGCCAATGGCTAGCGGGGGAGCAGTACTTC.

The genes are TRBV7-7 and TRBJ2-1; 7 bases line up with TRBD2. With 5 bases clipped from V and 10 bases from J, the junction kept 11 bases outside the gene matches. The CDR3 spans 14 residues. The germline V gene encodes CDR1 SSHAT and CDR2 FNYEAQ (reference sequence). The CDR3 coding sequence is TGTGCCAGCAGCGAAAGTCGGGGGGTGGAGGAGCAGTTCTTC. Protein: CASSESRGVEEQFF. Full variable domain (remainder filled in from reference TRBV7-7 and TRBJ2-1): GAGVSQSPRYKVTKRGQDVTLRCDPISSHATLYWYQQALGQGPEFLTYFNYEAQPDKSGLPSDRFSAERPEGSISTLTIQRTEQRDSAMYRCASSESRGVEEQFFGPGTRLTVL.

The gene calls are TRBV7-2 and TRBJ2-6; D not certain. Trimming removed 5 bases at V and 0 bases at J, with 8 bases between. The CDR3 is made up of 15 amino acids. The V gene's germline CDR1 is SGHTA and CDR2 FQGNSA. The CDR3, as DNA: TGTGCCAGCAGCGCAAGTAGCTCTGGGGCCAACGTCCTGACTTTC. It yields the protein CASSASSSGANVLTF.

This chain links TRBV2 with TRBJ1-6, with 8 nucleotides matching TRBD1. The junction had 5 bases not matched to a gene; V was cut back by 6 bases and J by 4 bases. The germline V gene encodes CDR1 SNHLY and CDR2 FYNNEI. The CDR3 is 15 residues long. This CDR3 is CASSVDRGYNSPLHF. In DNA form, the CDR3 reads TGTGCCAGCAGCGTAGACAGGGGATATAATTCACCCCTCCACTTT.

The chain is built from TRBV19 and TRBJ1-5; maybe TRBD1 (6 bases). Trimming removed 4 bases from V and 3 bases from J, with 10 bases in between. This CDR3 is built from 14 residues. From germline, CDR1 is LNHDA and CDR2 SQIVND (reference sequence). The CDR3 DNA reads TGTGCCAGTAGTACGAACAGGGACAATCAGCCCCAGCATTTT. This sequence encodes CASSTNRDNQPQHF.

The J gene is TRBJ2-2, the V gene TRBV2; 9 bases fit TRBD1. CDR1 and CDR2 (germline): SNHLY, FYNNEI. The length of the CDR3 is 14 residues. V lost 7 bases, J lost 3 bases, and 3 bases stayed unmatched. This chain's CDR3 is CASKTGGYTGELFF. The CDR3 bases are TGTGCCAGCAAGACAGGGGGGTACACCGGGGAGCTGTTTTTT.

The chain carries TRBV5-1 and TRBJ1-1, with D uncertain. V lost 0 bases and J lost 8, with 14 bases in between. Germline V gene sequence: CDR1 SGHRS, CDR2 YFSETQ. The CDR3 totals 14 residues. The CDR3 region is CASSLDTEVKEAFF. CDR3 DNA sequence: TGCGCCAGCAGCTTGGACACGGAGGTTAAAGAAGCTTTCTTT.

The chain combines TRBV10-3 with TRBJ1-2; tentatively, D is TRBD1 (6 bases). The length of the CDR3 is 14 residues. The germline V gene has CDR1 ENHRY and CDR2 SYGVKD. Between the trimmed V and J ends, which lost 7 bases and 1 base, there was a span of 13 bases. CDR3 DNA sequence: TGTGCCATCAAGGGTGAGGGGGTTAACTATGGCTACACCTTC. Its protein is CAIKGEGVNYGYTF.

This chain connects TRBV4-3 to TRBJ2-3; 7 bases agree with TRBD2. Germline V gene sequence: CDR1 LGHNA, CDR2 YSLEER. J was trimmed by 4 bases and V by 4 bases; bases with no gene match: 8. This CDR3 has 15 amino acids. CDR3 amino acids: CASSRSLGRADTQYF. In nucleotides, the CDR3 is TGCGCCAGCAGCCGTTCTCTTGGGAGGGCAGATACGCAGTATTTT.

This chain links TRBV5-1 with TRBJ1-5, with TRBD1 identical over 10 bases. Germline V gives CDR1 SGHRS, CDR2 YFSETQ. This CDR3 region has 15 residues. V lost 5 bases to trimming and J lost 10 bases; unmatched junction nucleotides: 12. The CDR3 nucleotides read TGCGCCAGCAGTTCGAATCCTGGACAGGGGGAACCCCAGCATTTT. It yields the protein CASSSNPGQGEPQHF.

V gene TRBV19 combines with J gene TRBJ1-2; 8 nucleotides line up with TRBD1. Germline loops: CDR1 LNHDA, CDR2 SQIVND (reference sequence). V shed 4 bases, J shed 4 bases, and the junction held 11 bases outside the gene matches. The CDR3 loop spans 16 amino acids. The CDR3: CASSRTRTGSTYGYTF. As DNA, the CDR3 is TGTGCCAGTAGTAGAACCAGGACAGGGTCAACCTATGGCTACACCTTC. The variable domain in full, completed from reference TRBV19 and TRBJ1-2, reads DGGITQSPKYLFRKEGQNVTLSCEQNLNHDAMYWYRQDPGQGLRLIYYSQIVNDFQKGDIAEGYSVSREKKESFPLTVTSAQKNPTAFYLCASSRTRTGSTYGYTFGSGTRLTVV.

This clone was seen more than once but under ten times. The chain's CDR3 is CASSQGQVSGYTF. DNA of the CDR3: TGCGCCAGCAGCCAAGGACAGGTCTCCGGCTACACCTTC. The chain has TRBV4-3 and TRBJ1-2; D is possibly TRBD1 (6 bases). V was cut by 1 base and J by 8 bases, with 11 bases left in between. Germline CDR1 reads LGHNA; CDR2 reads YSLEER. This CDR3 has 13 amino acids.

This rearrangement joins TRBV11-2 to TRBJ2-2; 8 bases are a match to TRBD1. J was trimmed by 4 bases and V by 1 base; bases with no gene match: 2. This CDR3 comprises 15 residues. Germline V gene data show CDR1 as SGHAT and CDR2 as FQNNGV. Here the CDR3 reads CASSLVTGVTGELFF. The CDR3 bases are TGTGCCAGCAGCTTAGTGACAGGGGTCACCGGGGAGCTGTTTTTT. Looking up the rest from reference TRBV11-2 and TRBJ2-2 gives the full variable domain: EAGVAQSPRYKIIEKRQSVAFWCNPISGHATLYWYQQILGQGPKLLIQFQNNGVVDDSQLPKDRFSAERLKGVDSTLKIQPAKLEDSAVYLCASSLVTGVTGELFFGEGSRLTVL.